These 18 T cell receptor beta chains originate from one sample sequenced in a study of CD8 T cells in Susac syndrome. When the RNA was reverse transcribed, random hexamers were used with an input of roughly 0.5 to 1 ug. TCRdb recomputed calls from the immunoSEQ multiplex PCR reads with MiXCR, one row per CDR3 protein. Of about 180,000 distinct CDR3 sequences listed, almost 96% were seen once; the top ten hold approximately 0.09%. The material sequenced was CD4+ T cells from PBMCs. These receptor sequences come from a human donor with multiple sclerosis.

The V call is TRBV12-3 or TRBV12-4, the J call TRBJ2-5; 10 bases match TRBD2. The V segment lost 3 bases and the J segment 4 bases; nucleotides outside the gene matches: 8. The CDR3 covers 16 residues. The CDR3 region has the DNA TGTGCCAGCAGTTTCTACGGACTAGCGGAAGGAGAGACCCAGTACTTC. Its protein is CASSFYGLAEGETQYF.

The chain couples TRBV4-3 to TRBJ2-1; 10 bases map to TRBD2. Germline V gene lookup returns CDR1 LGHNA and CDR2 YSLEER. Unmatched junction bases numbered 11, after V lost 3 bases and J lost 9 bases. The CDR3 is 16 residues long. CDR3 in amino acids: CASSQAKQRGGSEQFF. The CDR3 DNA reads as TGCGCCAGCAGCCAGGCTAAGCAGCGGGGGGGCAGTGAGCAGTTCTTC.

The chain joins TRBV7-2 to TRBJ1-1, with unresolved D. V lost 2 bases, J lost 5 bases, and 6 bases lay in between. The CDR3 loop spans 12 amino acids. CDR1 and CDR2 from the germline V gene are SGHTA and FQGNSA. The CDR3 reads CASSLRETEAFF. As DNA, the CDR3 is TGTGCCAGCAGCTTAAGGGAAACTGAAGCTTTCTTT.

The gene calls are TRBV4-3 and TRBJ2-3; tentatively, D is TRBD1 or TRBD2 (5 bases each). V was pared by 4 bases and J by 2 bases, with 13 bases between. Germline CDR1 is LGHNA and CDR2 is YSLEER. This CDR3 is 15 amino acids long. The CDR3 DNA reads TGCGCCAGCAGCCCCCGGCGAGGGGCCACAGATACGCAGTATTTT. Translating it yields CASSPRRGATDTQYF.

The CDR3 nucleotides read TGTGCCAGCAGCCCCCTCGGTCAGCCCCAGCATTTT. Residues: CASSPLGQPQHF. V gene TRBV3-1 combines with J gene TRBJ1-5, with unresolved D. The CDR3 is 12 residues long. The V end lost 4 bases, the J end lost 6 bases, and 7 bases lay between the germline ends. Germline CDR1 LGHDT, CDR2 YNNKEL (reference sequence).

This clonotype showed up just a few times. The chain links TRBV6-5 to TRBJ1-5; D possibly corresponds to TRBD1 (5 bases). V was trimmed by 4 bases and J by 12 bases, leaving 13 bases between them. The CDR3 runs 12 residues. Germline assignment: CDR1 MNHEY and CDR2 SVGAGI. The CDR3 region is CASSSPVGGQHF. The CDR3 DNA reads TGTGCCAGCAGTTCCCCGGTCGGGGGCCAGCATTTT.

This chain joins TRBV29-1 and TRBJ2-3; 14 bases fit TRBD2. V shed 6 bases, J shed 2 bases, and the junction held 4 bases outside the gene matches. The CDR3 extends over 15 amino acids. Germline assignment: CDR1 SQVTM and CDR2 ANQGSEA. The CDR3 coding sequence is TGCAGCGTCGGACTAGCGGGGGGAAACACAGATACGCAGTATTTT. Protein: CSVGLAGGNTDTQYF.

The chain uses TRBV2 and TRBJ1-6; D might be TRBD1 (5 bases). V shed 3 bases and J shed 7 bases, with 16 bases lying between them. The V gene's germline CDR1 is SNHLY and CDR2 FYNNEI. The CDR3 length is 16 residues. The CDR3 coding sequence is TGTGCCAGCAGTGATGGGGCGACAGTCTCAAATTCACCCCTCCACTTT. Its protein is CASSDGATVSNSPLHF.

This clonotype was detected only once. This sequence joins TRBV18 and TRBJ2-7, with D uncertain. Germline CDR1 and CDR2: KGHSH and LQKENI. The CDR3 runs to 11 residues. Trimming removed 3 bases at V and 5 bases at J, with 5 bases between. In nucleotides, the CDR3 is TGTGCCAGCTCACCCAACGACGAGCAGTACTTC. Protein: CASSPNDEQYF.

This clonotype appeared a single time. The rearrangement links TRBV12-3 or TRBV12-4 to TRBJ2-7; 8 nucleotides match TRBD1. This CDR3 spans 15 amino acids. V lost 6 bases, J lost 0 bases, and 7 bases stayed unmatched. This CDR3 reads CASSTNRGNSYEQYF. CDR3 bases: TGTGCCAGCAGCACCAACAGGGGGAACTCCTACGAGCAGTACTTC.

This clonotype was counted a single time. The V gene is TRBV18, the J gene TRBJ1-6; the match to TRBD1 covers 11 bases. The germline CDR1 and CDR2 sequences are KGHSH and LQKENI. The CDR3 is 17 amino acids. Losses at the gene ends were 4 bases for V and 1 base for J; bases not matched to a gene: 3. This chain's CDR3 is CASSRTGGLSYNSPLHF. In DNA form, the CDR3 reads TGTGCCAGCTCACGGACAGGGGGCCTATCCTATAATTCACCCCTCCACTTT.

The chain uses TRBV3-1 and TRBJ1-3, with D unclear. Germline V CDR1 and CDR2: LGHDT, YNNKEL (reference sequence). The CDR3 spans 14 residues. V shed 0 bases and J shed 4 bases, with 7 bases lying between them. The CDR3 protein is CASSQDLLGNTIYF. The CDR3 DNA follows: TGTGCCAGCAGCCAAGACCTCCTGGGAAACACCATATATTTT.

The chain is built from TRBV3-1 and TRBJ2-2, with TRBD2 matching over 13 bases. The germline CDR1 and CDR2 sequences are LGHDT and YNNKEL (reference sequence). J gave up 5 bases and V 4 bases, and 4 bases lay outside the gene matches. CDR3 size: 16 residues. DNA of the CDR3: TGTGCCAGCAGCCCGTCGGGACTAGCGGGGACCGGGGAGCTGTTTTTT. It translates to CASSPSGLAGTGELFF.

This clonotype was picked up one time. The chain combines TRBV5-1 with TRBJ2-1; no clear D. This CDR3 spans 13 amino acids. Trimming took 7 bases from V and 4 from J, leaving 12 bases between them. CDR1 is SGHRS and CDR2 is YFSETQ in the germline V gene. This CDR3 is CASHPLEYNEQFF. The CDR3 DNA follows: TGCGCCAGCCACCCTCTTGAGTACAATGAGCAGTTCTTC.

The chain couples TRBV29-1 to TRBJ1-5, with 7 bases that match TRBD1. V shed 5 bases, J shed 6 bases, and the junction held 7 bases outside the gene matches. The CDR3 runs to 13 residues. Germline V gives CDR1 SQVTM, CDR2 ANQGSEA. The CDR3 bases are TGCAGCGTTAGCAGGGGGGAAGGTCAGCCCCAGCATTTT. It is translated as CSVSRGEGQPQHF.

To note about this clonotype: Its ends do not fully match the called genes, so a read error is possible. The J gene is TRBJ2-5, the V gene TRBV11-1, with D possibly matching TRBD1 (6 bases). Germline-derived CDR1 and CDR2 are SGHAT and FQDESV (reference sequence). CDR3 length: 14 residues. CDR3 sequence: CASSLGQSKETQYF. The CDR3 nucleotides read TGTGCCAGCAGTTTAGGACAGAGTAAAGAGACCCAGTACTTC.

The gene calls are TRBV19 and TRBJ2-5; D is uncertain. Looked up from germline, CDR1 is LNHDA and CDR2 is SQIVND (reference sequence). The CDR3 loop spans 11 amino acids. V lost 1 base and J 5 bases, leaving 2 bases between the germline ends. CDR3 in amino acids: CASSIAETQYF. DNA for the CDR3: TGTGCCAGTAGTATAGCCGAGACCCAGTACTTC.

The V gene is TRBV7-2, the J gene TRBJ2-3; D is unresolved. This CDR3 has 15 amino acids. CDR1 is SGHTA and CDR2 is FQGNSA in the germline V gene. Trimming removed 5 bases at V and 1 base at J, with 13 bases between. CDR3 sequence reads: CASSLLGPRTDTQYF. CDR3 nucleotides: TGTGCCAGCAGCCTCCTGGGCCCCCGCACAGATACGCAGTATTTT. Together with reference TRBV7-2 and TRBJ2-3, the CDR3 gives the full variable domain: GAGVSQSPSNKVTEKGKDVELRCDPISGHTALYWYRQSLGQGLEFLIYFQGNSAPDKSGLPSDRFSAERTGGSVSTLTIQRTQQEDSAVYLCASSLLGPRTDTQYFGPGTRLTVL.